This TCR beta chain was retrieved from a study of human T cells and chemical hapten exposure. The overall study: All through the roughly 25-week study, the scalp of each patient received diphenylcyclopropenone doses weekly. Chiefly women, the patients showed alopecia areata, totalis or universalis. Study conclusions and caveats: Against controls, expanded TCRs gave rise to significantly more large CDR3 similarity clusters.

In its sample, this clonotype was seen a few times. Its antigen is not identified. Time point here: patch test 1, 2 weeks after DPC sensitization. Noted treatment: therapeutic diphenylcyclopropenone sensitization with weekly scalp DPC. Patches went on only after blood had been drawn each time. The germline V and J ends were trimmed by 0 bases and 7 bases, with 15 bases remaining between them. Germline lookup yields CDR1 MNHNY and CDR2 SVGAGI (reference sequence). This CDR3 region has 15 residues. TCRdb passed the RACE reads through MiXCR, listing each CDR3 protein once. This repertoire shows 80,000 to 100,000 distinct CDR3 sequences, about 6.8% found once; its top ten account for less than 2%.

Sequencing used whole blood, obtained in connection with sensitization to the hapten diphenylcyclopropenone (DPC). The chain joins TRBV6-6 to TRBJ1-1; TRBD1 might be the D (6 bases). The clonotype originates from a woman aged 25 to 39 with alopecia areata. Some clones in this sample may be carry-over from other donors' samples. CDR3 sequence: CASSYSTVLGGEAFF. DNA for the CDR3: TGTGCCAGCAGTTACTCGACAGTGTTAGGGGGTGAAGCTTTCTTT.